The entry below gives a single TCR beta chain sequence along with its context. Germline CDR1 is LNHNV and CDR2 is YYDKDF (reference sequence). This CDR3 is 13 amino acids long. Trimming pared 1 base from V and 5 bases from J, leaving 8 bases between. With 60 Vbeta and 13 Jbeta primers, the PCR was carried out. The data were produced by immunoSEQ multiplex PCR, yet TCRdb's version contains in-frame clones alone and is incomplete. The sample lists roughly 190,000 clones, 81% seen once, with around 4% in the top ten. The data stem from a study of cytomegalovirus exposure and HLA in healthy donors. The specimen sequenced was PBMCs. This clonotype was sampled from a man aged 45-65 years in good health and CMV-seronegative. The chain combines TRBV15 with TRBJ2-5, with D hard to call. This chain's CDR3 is CATSRGQEETQYF. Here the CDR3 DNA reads TGTGCCACCAGCAGAGGACAAGAGGAGACCCAGTACTTC.